The clone carrying this T cell receptor beta chain was counted a few times. Its antigen is as yet unknown. TCRdb itself ran the RT-PCR reads through MiXCR, one entry per CDR3 protein. The sample has 530,000 or so distinct CDR3 sequences, roughly 15% seen once. The V segment lost 5 bases and the J segment 1 base; nucleotides outside the gene matches: 6. This CDR3 is built from 16 residues. Germline lookup yields CDR1 PRHDT and CDR2 FYEKMQ (reference sequence). The data were obtained in a study of response to subunit inactivated influenza vaccine. Study-wide findings and caveats: Researchers suggested that each seasonal influenza vaccination recruits few new T cells.

The sequence derives from a man between 45 and 60 years old who received an inactivated influenza vaccine. The source material was PBMCs from blood, sampled roughly 12 days after vaccination. V usage is TRBV13 and J usage is TRBJ1-4; 8 nucleotides align to TRBD1. Here the CDR3 reads CASSPGTGRTNEKLFF. In DNA, the CDR3 is TGTGCCAGCAGCCCCGGGACAGGCCGAACTAATGAAAAACTGTTTTTT.